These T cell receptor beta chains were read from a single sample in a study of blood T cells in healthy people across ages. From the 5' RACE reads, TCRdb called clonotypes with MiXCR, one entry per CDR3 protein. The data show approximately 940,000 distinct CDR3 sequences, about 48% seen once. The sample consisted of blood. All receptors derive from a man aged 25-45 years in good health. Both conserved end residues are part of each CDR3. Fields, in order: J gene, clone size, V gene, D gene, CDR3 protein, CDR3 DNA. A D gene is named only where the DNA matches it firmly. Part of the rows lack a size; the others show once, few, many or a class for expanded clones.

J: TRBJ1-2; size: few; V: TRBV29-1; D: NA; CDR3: CSVAVGNYGYTF; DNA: TGCAGCGTTGCTGTGGGAAACTATGGCTACACCTTC
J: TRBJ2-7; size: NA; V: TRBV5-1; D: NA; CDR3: CASTFGQGPSYEQYF; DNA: TGCGCCAGCACCTTCGGACAAGGGCCCTCCTACGAGCAGTACTTC
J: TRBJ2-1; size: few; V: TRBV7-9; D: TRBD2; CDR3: CASSLSVAGARSSYNEQFF; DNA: TGTGCCAGCAGCTTATCCGTAGCGGGGGCCAGGAGCTCCTACAATGAGCAGTTCTTC
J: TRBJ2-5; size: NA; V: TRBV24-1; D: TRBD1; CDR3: CATSAKSTGLQETQYF; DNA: TGTGCCACCAGTGCCAAATCGACAGGGCTCCAAGAGACCCAGTACTTC
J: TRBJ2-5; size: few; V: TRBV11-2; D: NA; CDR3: CASSSASGAETQYF; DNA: TGTGCCAGCAGCTCTGCCTCAGGGGCAGAGACCCAGTACTTC
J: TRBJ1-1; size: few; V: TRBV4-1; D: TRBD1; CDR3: CASSLVPGTGMNTEAFF; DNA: TGCGCCAGCAGCCTTGTGCCAGGGACAGGGATGAACACTGAAGCTTTCTTT
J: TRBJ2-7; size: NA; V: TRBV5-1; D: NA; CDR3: CANSLVIQSHEQYF; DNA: TGCGCCAACAGCTTGGTTATACAGAGCCACGAGCAGTACTTC
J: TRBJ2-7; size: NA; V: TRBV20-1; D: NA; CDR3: CSARDPAGTTYEQYF; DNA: TGTAGTGCTAGAGATCCGGCGGGCACTACCTACGAGCAGTACTTC
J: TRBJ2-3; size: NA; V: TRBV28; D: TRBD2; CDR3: CASSLLAGGPNEQYF; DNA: TGTGCCAGCAGTTTACTAGCGGGGGGCCCCAATGAGCAGTATTTT
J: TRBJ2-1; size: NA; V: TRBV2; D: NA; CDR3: CASIGAVGSYNEQFF; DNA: TGTGCCAGCATTGGGGCGGTGGGGTCCTACAATGAGCAGTTCTTC
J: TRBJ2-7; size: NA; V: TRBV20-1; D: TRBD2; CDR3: CSASVPLAGYYEQYF; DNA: TGCAGTGCTAGTGTCCCACTAGCGGGTTACTACGAGCAGTACTTC
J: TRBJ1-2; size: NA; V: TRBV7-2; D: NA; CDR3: CASRPGGYTF; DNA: TGTGCCAGCAGGCCTGGTGGCTACACCTTC
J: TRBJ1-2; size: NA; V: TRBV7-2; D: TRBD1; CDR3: CASSLVKQGGGGYTF; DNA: TGTGCCAGCAGCTTAGTAAAACAGGGGGGAGGAGGCTACACCTTC
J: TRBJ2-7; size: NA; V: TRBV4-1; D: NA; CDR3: CASSQGGLNYEQYF; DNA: TGCGCCAGCAGCCAAGGGGGCCTCAACTACGAGCAGTACTTC
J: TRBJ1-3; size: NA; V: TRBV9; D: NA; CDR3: CASSGQGSGNTIYF; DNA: TGTGCCAGCAGCGGGCAGGGTTCTGGAAACACCATATATTTT
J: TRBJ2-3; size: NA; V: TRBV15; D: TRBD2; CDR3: CAIRPSSGQSTDTQYF; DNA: TGTGCCATCCGCCCTTCTAGCGGCCAGAGCACAGATACGCAGTATTTT
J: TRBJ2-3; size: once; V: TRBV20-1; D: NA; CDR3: CSASGRRSWGTDTQYF; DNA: TGCAGTGCTTCAGGGCGGAGGTCGTGGGGCACAGATACGCAGTATTTT
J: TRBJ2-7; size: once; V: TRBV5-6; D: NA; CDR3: CASRLSGQEQYF; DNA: TGTGCCAGCAGGTTGTCTGGGCAGGAGCAGTACTTC
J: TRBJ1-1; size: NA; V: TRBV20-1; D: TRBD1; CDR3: CSAQTGSHAGAFF; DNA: TGCAGTGCGCAGACAGGGAGCCACGCCGGAGCTTTCTTT
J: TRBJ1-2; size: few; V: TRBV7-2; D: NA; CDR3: CASSDTAGNYGYTF; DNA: TGTGCCAGCAGCGATACCGCAGGAAACTATGGCTACACCTTC
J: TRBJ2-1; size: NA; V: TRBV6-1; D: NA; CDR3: CASNLGNPYNEQFF; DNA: TGTGCCAGCAACCTAGGGAACCCCTACAATGAGCAGTTCTTC
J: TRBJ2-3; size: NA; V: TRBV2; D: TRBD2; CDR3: CASSASGVRDTQYF; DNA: TGTGCCAGCAGTGCTAGCGGGGTGAGGGATACGCAGTATTTT
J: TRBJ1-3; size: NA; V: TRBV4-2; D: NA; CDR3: CASSQGTTPTSGNTIYF; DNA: TGTGCCAGCAGCCAAGGGACAACTCCGACCTCTGGAAACACCATATATTTT
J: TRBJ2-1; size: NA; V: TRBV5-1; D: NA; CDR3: CASSFTGGSEQFF; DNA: TGCGCCAGCAGCTTTACCGGGGGTAGTGAGCAGTTCTTC
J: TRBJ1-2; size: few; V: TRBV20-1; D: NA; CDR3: CSALSRERFGGYTF; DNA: TGCAGTGCTCTTTCCAGGGAAAGGTTCGGAGGCTACACCTTC
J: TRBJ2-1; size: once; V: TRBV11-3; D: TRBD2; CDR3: CASSFSGTSVRVEQFF; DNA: TGTGCCAGCAGCTTTTCCGGGACTAGCGTTAGAGTTGAGCAGTTCTTC
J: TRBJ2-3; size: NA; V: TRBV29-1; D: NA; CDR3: CSSRSDWTAPDTQYF; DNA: TGCAGCTCAAGGTCGGACTGGACGGCCCCCGATACGCAGTATTTT
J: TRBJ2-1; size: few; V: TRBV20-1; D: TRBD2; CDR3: CSATPAGRAYNEQFF; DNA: TGCAGTGCGACCCCCGCAGGGAGGGCCTACAATGAGCAGTTCTTC
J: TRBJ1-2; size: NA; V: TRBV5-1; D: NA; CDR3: CASSQHWGGYTF; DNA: TGCGCCAGCAGTCAACATTGGGGTGGCTACACCTTC
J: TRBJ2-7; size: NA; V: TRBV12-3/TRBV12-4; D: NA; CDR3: CASSLAAGAPYEQYF; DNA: TGTGCCAGCAGTTTAGCGGCAGGGGCCCCCTACGAGCAGTACTTC
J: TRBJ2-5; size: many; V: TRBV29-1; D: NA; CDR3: CSVAQDQETQYF; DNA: TGCAGCGTTGCGCAGGACCAAGAGACCCAGTACTTC
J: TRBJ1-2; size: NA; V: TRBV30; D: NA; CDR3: CAWLDLYGYTF; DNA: TGTGCCTGGTTGGATCTTTATGGCTACACCTTC
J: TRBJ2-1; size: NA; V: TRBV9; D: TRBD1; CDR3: CASSTLQGVHEQFF; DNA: TGTGCCAGCAGCACCTTACAGGGGGTGCATGAGCAGTTCTTC
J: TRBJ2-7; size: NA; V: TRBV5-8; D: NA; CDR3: CASSWDGGISYNEQYF; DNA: TGTGCCAGCAGCTGGGACGGTGGGATCTCCTACAATGAGCAGTACTTC
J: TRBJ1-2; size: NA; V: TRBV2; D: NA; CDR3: CASSAGRANYGYTF; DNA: TGTGCCAGCAGTGCTGGCAGAGCTAACTATGGCTACACCTTC
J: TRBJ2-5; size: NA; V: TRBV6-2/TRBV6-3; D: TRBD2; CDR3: CASSYGLADRETQYF; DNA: TGTGCCAGCAGTTACGGACTAGCGGATAGAGAGACCCAGTACTTC
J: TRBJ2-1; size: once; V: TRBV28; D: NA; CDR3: CASSRGIGQIQQFF; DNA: TGTGCCAGCAGTAGGGGGATCGGACAGATTCAGCAGTTCTTC
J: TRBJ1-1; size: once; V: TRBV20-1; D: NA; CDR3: CSANSKVGTEAFF; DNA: TGCAGTGCTAATTCTAAGGTGGGCACTGAAGCTTTCTTT
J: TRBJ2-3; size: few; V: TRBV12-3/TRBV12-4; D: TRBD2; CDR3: CASSLLGLDLPPDTQYF; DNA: TGTGCCAGCAGTTTATTGGGACTAGACCTGCCCCCAGATACGCAGTATTTT
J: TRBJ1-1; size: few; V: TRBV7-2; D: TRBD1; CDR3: CASSLGRQGAVRNTEAFF; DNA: TGTGCCAGCAGCTTAGGCCGGCAGGGGGCTGTTCGGAACACTGAAGCTTTCTTT
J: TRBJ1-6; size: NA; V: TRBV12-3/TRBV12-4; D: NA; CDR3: CASSLQSSANSPLHF; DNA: TGTGCCAGCAGTTTGCAGTCTTCGGCGAATTCACCCCTCCACTTT
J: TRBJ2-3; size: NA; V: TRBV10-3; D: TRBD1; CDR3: CAIGDRGATDTQYF; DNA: TGTGCCATCGGAGACAGGGGGGCCACAGATACGCAGTATTTT
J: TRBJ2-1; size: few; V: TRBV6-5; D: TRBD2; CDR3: CASSWTSGEYNEQFF; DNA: TGTGCCAGCAGTTGGACTAGCGGAGAGTACAATGAGCAGTTCTTC
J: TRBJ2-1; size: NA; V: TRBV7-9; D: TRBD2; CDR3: CASSPLGTRLHEQFF; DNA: TGTGCCAGCAGCCCCCTCGGGACTAGGCTTCATGAGCAGTTCTTC
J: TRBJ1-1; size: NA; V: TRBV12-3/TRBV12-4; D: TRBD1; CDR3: CASSANRQGYTEAFF; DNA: TGTGCCAGCAGTGCCAATCGACAGGGTTACACTGAAGCTTTCTTT